The 15 T cell receptor beta chains reported below all come from one sample, sequenced in a study of regulatory T cells in long-lasting Graves disease. The time point denotes: newly diagnosed GD, antithyroid drugs for less than 3 months. PBMC-derived RNA was used for the TCR library. Through Arm-PCR of CDR3 regions and iRepertoire HTBI primers, TCR beta libraries were built. TCRdb re-analysed the multiplex PCR reads in MiXCR, keeping a single row per CDR3 protein. The repertoire has about 500,000 distinct CDR3 sequences, about 16% of them found once; the top ten carry about 12%. The same sample was also studied in work on T cells in Graves' hyperthyroidism and ophthalmopathy.

This specimen consisted of peripheral blood mononuclear cells (PBMCs), obtained at new diagnosis, from a patient treated with antithyroid drugs. Receptor source: a man aged 35-49 years with Graves disease.

Regarding this clonotype: A much larger clone sits a single nucleotide away, making a read error possible. The CDR3 sequence: CRAMNLLGEQYF. In DNA, the CDR3 is TGCAGAGCTATGAACCTCTTGGGCGAGCAGTACTTC. The gene calls are TRBV20-1 and TRBJ2-7; D gene uncertain. Per germline, CDR1 DFQATT and CDR2 SNEGSKA (reference sequence). The CDR3 has 12 amino acids.

The table lists this clonotype with many counts. The V and J genes are TRBV5-1 and TRBJ2-1; D is undetermined. CDR1 and CDR2 (germline): SGHRS, YFSETQ. The CDR3 is 14 residues long. Trimming cost V 4 bases and J 6 bases, with 14 bases left between them. The CDR3 nucleotides read TGCGCCAGCAGCCCCCGGGCAGGATTCAATGAGCAGTTCTTC. Its protein is CASSPRAGFNEQFF.

This clonotype was counted only a few times. The rearrangement joins TRBV12-5 to TRBJ1-2, with D maybe TRBD1 (6 bases). The CDR3 has 14 residues. Trimming removed 2 bases at V and 8 bases at J, with 15 bases between. The germline gives CDR1 LGHNT, CDR2 FRNRAP. CDR3 region: CASGLPQKQGGYTF. CDR3 nucleotides: TGTGCTAGTGGTTTGCCGCAGAAACAGGGCGGCTACACCTTC.

This clonotype was counted only a few times. The CDR3 sequence: CASSVGEPPPYEQYF. Here the CDR3 DNA reads TGTGCCAGCAGCGTAGGGGAACCCCCACCCTACGAGCAGTACTTC. The V gene is TRBV9, the J gene TRBJ2-7; no clear D gene. This CDR3 is built from 15 residues. Per germline, CDR1 SGDLS and CDR2 YYNGEE. Deletions cut 0 bases from V and 2 bases from J, with 12 bases between.

The J gene is TRBJ2-2, the V gene TRBV20-1, with D possibly matching TRBD2 (6 bases). The germline V gene has CDR1 DFQATT and CDR2 SNEGSKA (reference sequence). This CDR3 contains 16 residues. V dropped 3 bases and J dropped 1 base, with 15 bases sitting between them. The DNA for the CDR3 is TGCAGTGCTAGCTTATATAGGCGGGAGAACACCGGGGAGCTGTTTTTT. Protein: CSASLYRRENTGELFF.

This clonotype was seen repeatedly, ten times or more. The chain recombines TRBV3-1 with TRBJ2-1; D not resolved. V was pared by 2 bases and J by 3 bases, with 5 bases between. Germline-derived CDR1 and CDR2 are LGHDT and YNNKEL (reference sequence). This CDR3 has 13 residues. The CDR3 reads CASSQPYYNEQFF. CDR3 sequence (DNA): TGTGCCAGCAGCCAACCTTACTACAATGAGCAGTTCTTC.

This clonotype showed up many times. The chain couples TRBV5-1 to TRBJ2-7; a possible D gene is TRBD1 (6 bases). Germline V lookup: CDR1 SGHRS, CDR2 YFSETQ. V lost 4 bases, J lost 6 bases, and 20 bases lay in between. This CDR3 is 15 amino acids long. CDR3 in amino acids: CASSRVIGTLVEQYF. The CDR3 DNA sequence: TGCGCCAGCAGCCGGGTGATTGGGACACTAGTCGAGCAGTACTTC.

The sample holds a few counts of this clonotype. The chain has TRBV5-1 and TRBJ2-2, with 15 bases matching TRBD2. Trimming cost V 4 bases and J 7 bases; bases outside gene matches: 8. The CDR3 contains 17 residues. Germline-derived CDR1 and CDR2 are SGHRS and YFSETQ. The CDR3 DNA is TGCGCCAGCAGCCCCGGACTAGCGGGAGGGCCGATCGGGGAGCTGTTTTTT. This codes for CASSPGLAGGPIGELFF.

This clonotype was observed many times. The gene calls are TRBV5-5 and TRBJ2-7; D gene ambiguous. Trimming removed 2 bases at V and 0 bases at J, with 9 bases between. The V gene's germline CDR1 is SGHKS and CDR2 YYEKEE (reference sequence). This CDR3 region has 14 residues. The CDR3 region has the DNA TGTGCCAGCAGCTTTAGCTGGGACTCCTACGAGCAGTACTTC. This sequence encodes CASSFSWDSYEQYF.

V is TRBV5-1 and J is TRBJ2-2; TRBD1 matches at 7 bases. Germline lookup yields CDR1 SGHRS and CDR2 YFSETQ. Trimming cost V 4 bases and J 5 bases; bases outside gene matches: 8. The CDR3 runs to 15 residues. The CDR3 DNA follows: TGCGCCAGCAGCGGGGAAACAGGGGTAACCGGGGAGCTGTTTTTT. Its translation is CASSGETGVTGELFF.

The chain uses TRBV10-3 and TRBJ2-7, with D perhaps TRBD2 (6 bases). Trimming shortened V by 10 bases and J by 0 bases, and 16 bases separated the two germline ends. CDR3 length: 14 amino acids. Per the germline V gene, CDR1 is ENHRY and CDR2 is SYGVKD. The CDR3 DNA sequence: TGTGCCACGGTCCGGGAGAAGAACTCCTACGAGCAGTACTTC. Amino acid sequence: CATVREKNSYEQYF.

The sample holds many counts of this clonotype. The gene calls are TRBV30 and TRBJ2-5; D gene uncertain. CDR3 length: 14 amino acids. Germline V CDR1 and CDR2: GTSNPN, SVGIG (reference sequence). V dropped 0 bases and J dropped 2 bases, with 10 bases sitting between them. CDR3 in amino acids: CAWSVLGTQETQYF. CDR3 nucleotides: TGTGCCTGGAGTGTACTCGGCACACAAGAGACCCAGTACTTC.

This clonotype was counted at least ten times. The rearrangement uses TRBV12-3 or TRBV12-4 and TRBJ2-7; tentative D call: TRBD2 (6 bases). The CDR3 sequence is 15 residues long. Trimming shortened V by 5 bases and J by 5 bases, and 19 bases separated the two germline ends. CDR3 DNA: TGTGCCAGCAGTCGGAGACCTGGGGGGTTCAACGAGCAGTACTTC. Protein sequence: CASSRRPGGFNEQYF.

V and J are TRBV2 and TRBJ1-4; unclear D gene. CDR3 length equals 13 residues. Per germline, CDR1 SNHLY and CDR2 FYNNEI. V gave up 8 bases and J gave up 8 bases, with 15 bases separating them. This CDR3 reads CASRSGLWEKLFF. The CDR3 DNA follows: TGTGCCAGCCGGTCAGGACTTTGGGAAAAACTGTTTTTT.

This clonotype has at least ten counts. The chain combines TRBV27 with TRBJ2-2, with 14 bases lining up with TRBD2. Germline loops: CDR1 MNHEY, CDR2 SMNVEV (reference sequence). The ends lost 3 bases at V and 5 bases at J; junction bases unmatched: 2. The CDR3 covers 16 residues. The CDR3 spells CASSFRTSGRTGELFF. DNA for the CDR3: TGTGCCAGCAGTTTCAGGACTAGCGGGAGGACCGGGGAGCTGTTTTTT.